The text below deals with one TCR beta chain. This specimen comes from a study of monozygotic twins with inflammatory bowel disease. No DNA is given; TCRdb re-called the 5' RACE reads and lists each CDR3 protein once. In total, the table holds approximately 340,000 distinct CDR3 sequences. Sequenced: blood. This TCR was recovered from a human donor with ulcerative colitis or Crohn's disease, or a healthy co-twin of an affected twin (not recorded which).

This chain's CDR3 is CSVGGQGAYEQYF. This chain uses TRBV29-1 with TRBJ2-7; the TCRdb D gene call, TRBD1, has no DNA to confirm it. The CDR3 runs 13 residues. Germline CDR1 is SQVTM and CDR2 is ANQGSEA.